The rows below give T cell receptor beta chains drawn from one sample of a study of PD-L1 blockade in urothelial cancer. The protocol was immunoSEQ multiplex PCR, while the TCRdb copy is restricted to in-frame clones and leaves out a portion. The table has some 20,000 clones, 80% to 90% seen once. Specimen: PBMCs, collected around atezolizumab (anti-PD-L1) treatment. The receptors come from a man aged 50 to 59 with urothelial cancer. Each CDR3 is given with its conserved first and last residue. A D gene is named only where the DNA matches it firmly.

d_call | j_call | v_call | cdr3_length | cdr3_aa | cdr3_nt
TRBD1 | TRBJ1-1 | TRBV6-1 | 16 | CASSVGTGGRNTEAFF | TGTGCCAGCAGTGTGGGGACAGGGGGCAGGAACACTGAAGCTTTCTTT
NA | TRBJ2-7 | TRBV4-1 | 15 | CASSQQPTGFGEQYF | TGCGCCAGCAGCCAACAACCCACAGGCTTTGGCGAGCAGTACTTC
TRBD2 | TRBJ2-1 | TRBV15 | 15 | CATGTRLAGHNEQFF | TGTGCCACCGGCACCCGACTAGCTGGGCACAATGAGCAGTTCTTC
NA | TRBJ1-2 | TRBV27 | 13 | CASSLFGSYGYTF | TGTGCCAGCAGTTTATTCGGGTCGTATGGCTACACCTTC
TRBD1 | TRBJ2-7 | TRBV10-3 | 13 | CARNRDRAYEQYF | TGTGCCAGGAACCGGGACAGGGCCTACGAGCAGTACTTC
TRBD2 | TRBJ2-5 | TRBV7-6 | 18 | CASSLGLAGSPELETQYF | TGTGCCAGCAGCTTAGGGCTAGCGGGATCCCCGGAATTAGAGACCCAGTACTTC
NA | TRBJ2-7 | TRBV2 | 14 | CASRNRDTSYEQYF | TGTGCCAGCAGAAACCGGGACACGTCCTACGAGCAGTACTTC
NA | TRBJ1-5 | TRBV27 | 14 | CASSWAGTNQPQHF | TGTGCCAGCAGTTGGGCAGGAACCAATCAGCCCCAGCATTTT
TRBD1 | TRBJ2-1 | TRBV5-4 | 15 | CASSLGGTGNHEQFF | TGTGCCAGCAGCTTGGGTGGGACAGGGAATCATGAGCAGTTCTTC
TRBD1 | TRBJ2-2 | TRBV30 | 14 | CAWSEGRGPGELFF | TGTGCCTGGAGTGAGGGCAGGGGGCCCGGGGAGCTGTTTTTT
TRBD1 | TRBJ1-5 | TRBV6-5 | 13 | CASSRQGNQPQHF | TGTGCCAGCAGCCGACAGGGGAATCAGCCCCAGCATTTT
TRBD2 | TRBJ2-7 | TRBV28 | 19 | CASSLVTSGRAHIFYEQYF | TGTGCCAGCAGTCTCGTGACTAGCGGGAGGGCCCATATTTTCTACGAGCAGTACTTC
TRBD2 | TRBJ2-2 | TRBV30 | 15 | CAWNGAGINTGELFF | TGTGCCTGGAATGGAGCGGGAATTAACACCGGGGAGCTGTTTTTT
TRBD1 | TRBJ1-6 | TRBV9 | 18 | CASSVEGQGSSYNSPLHF | TGTGCCAGCAGCGTAGAGGGACAGGGGAGTTCCTATAATTCACCCCTCCACTTT
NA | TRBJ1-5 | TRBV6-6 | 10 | CASEGASQHF | TGTGCCAGCGAAGGAGCTTCCCAGCATTTT
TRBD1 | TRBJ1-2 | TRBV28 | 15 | CATRNPRGLGYGYTF | TGTGCCACCCGCAATCCCAGGGGGCTTGGCTATGGCTACACCTTC
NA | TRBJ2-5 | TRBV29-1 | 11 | CSVVHGETQYF | TGCAGCGTCGTCCACGGGGAGACCCAGTACTTC
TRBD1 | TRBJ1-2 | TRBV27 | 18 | CASRFRPGTGEESEGYTF | TGTGCCAGCAGATTCCGGCCCGGGACAGGGGAAGAAAGTGAGGGCTACACCTTC